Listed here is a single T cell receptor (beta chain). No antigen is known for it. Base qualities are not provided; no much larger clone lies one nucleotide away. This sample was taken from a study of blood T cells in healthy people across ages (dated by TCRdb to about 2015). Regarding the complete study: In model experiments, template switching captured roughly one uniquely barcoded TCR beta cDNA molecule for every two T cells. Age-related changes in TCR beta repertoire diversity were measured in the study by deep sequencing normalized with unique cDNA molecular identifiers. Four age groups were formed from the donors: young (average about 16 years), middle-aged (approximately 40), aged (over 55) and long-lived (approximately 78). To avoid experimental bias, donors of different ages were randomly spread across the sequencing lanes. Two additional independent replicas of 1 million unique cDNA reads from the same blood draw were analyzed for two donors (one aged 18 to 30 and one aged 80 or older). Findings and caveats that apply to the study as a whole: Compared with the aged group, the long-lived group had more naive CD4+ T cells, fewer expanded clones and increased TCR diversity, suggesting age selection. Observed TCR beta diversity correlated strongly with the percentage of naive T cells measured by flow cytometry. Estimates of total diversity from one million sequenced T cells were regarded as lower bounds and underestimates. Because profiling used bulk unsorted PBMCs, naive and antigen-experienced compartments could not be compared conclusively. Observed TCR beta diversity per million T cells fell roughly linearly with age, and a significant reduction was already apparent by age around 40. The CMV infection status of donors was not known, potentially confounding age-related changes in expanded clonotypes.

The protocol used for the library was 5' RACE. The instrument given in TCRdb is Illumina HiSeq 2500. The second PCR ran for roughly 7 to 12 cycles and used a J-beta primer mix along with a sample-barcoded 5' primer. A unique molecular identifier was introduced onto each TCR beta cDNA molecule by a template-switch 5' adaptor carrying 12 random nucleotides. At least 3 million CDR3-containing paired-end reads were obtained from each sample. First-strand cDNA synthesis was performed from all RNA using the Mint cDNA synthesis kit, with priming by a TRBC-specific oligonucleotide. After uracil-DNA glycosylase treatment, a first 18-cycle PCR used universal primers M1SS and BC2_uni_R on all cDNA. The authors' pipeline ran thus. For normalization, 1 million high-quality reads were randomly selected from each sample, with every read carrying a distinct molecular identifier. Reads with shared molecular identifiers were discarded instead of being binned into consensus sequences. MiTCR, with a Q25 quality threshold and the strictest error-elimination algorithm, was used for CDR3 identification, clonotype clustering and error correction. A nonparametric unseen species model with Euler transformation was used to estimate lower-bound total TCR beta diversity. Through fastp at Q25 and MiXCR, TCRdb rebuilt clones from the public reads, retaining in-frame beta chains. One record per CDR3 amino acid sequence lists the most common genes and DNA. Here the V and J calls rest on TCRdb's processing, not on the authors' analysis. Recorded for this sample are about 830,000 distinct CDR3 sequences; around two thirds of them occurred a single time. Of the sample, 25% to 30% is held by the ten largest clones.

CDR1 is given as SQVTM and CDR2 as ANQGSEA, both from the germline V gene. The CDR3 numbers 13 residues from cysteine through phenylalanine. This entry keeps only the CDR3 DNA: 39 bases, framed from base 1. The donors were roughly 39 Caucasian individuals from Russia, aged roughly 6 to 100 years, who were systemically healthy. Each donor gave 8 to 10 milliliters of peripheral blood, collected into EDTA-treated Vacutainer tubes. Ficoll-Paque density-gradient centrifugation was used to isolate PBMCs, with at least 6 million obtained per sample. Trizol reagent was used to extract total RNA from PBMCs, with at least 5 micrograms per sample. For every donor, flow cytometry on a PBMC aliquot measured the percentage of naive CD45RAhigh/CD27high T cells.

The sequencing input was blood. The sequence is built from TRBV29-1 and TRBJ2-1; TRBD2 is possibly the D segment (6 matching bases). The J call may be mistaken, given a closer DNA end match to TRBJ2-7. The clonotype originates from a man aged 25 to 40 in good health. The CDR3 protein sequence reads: CSARGSPYNEQYF. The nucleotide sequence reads TGCAGCGCTCGGGGGAGCCCCTACAATGAGCAGTACTTC.